This TCR beta chain appears in the sequencing data of a study of cytomegalovirus exposure and HLA in healthy donors. Whole-study findings and limits: Earlier findings revealed that most TCR beta V segments proved productive either about 87% or about 30% of the time. In terms of immune exposure information, only CMV serostatus was available. Researchers catalogued around 150 TCR beta chains as cytomegalovirus-associated.

Germline values: CDR1 LGHNA, CDR2 YSLEER. V was clipped by 0 bases and J by 6 bases; unmatched bases: 7. The CDR3 spans 16 residues. The study ran its PCR with 60 Vbeta and 13 Jbeta primers. Original handling: Among the unique TCR beta chains that a later analysis counted, 80 million to 100 million in all, 10 million to 13 million were shared. The repertoire was sequenced with immunoSEQ multiplex PCR; TCRdb's copy has only in-frame clones and lacks some. That table is the source of V, J and clone size, and D and trimming were worked out from the DNA. The data hold about 180,000 clones, with around 79% observed a single time. A remark on this clone: Its antigen is not known.

The sample comprised PBMCs. The chain combines TRBV4-3 with TRBJ2-3, with 9 bases matching TRBD2. The TCR was taken from a woman aged 45-60 years in good health and CMV-seronegative. The CDR3 DNA reads as TGCGCCAGCAGCCAAGATCGCGGGGGGGCCAAGGATACGCAGTATTTT. Its protein is CASSQDRGGAKDTQYF.